A selection of T cell receptor beta chains follows, all from one sample in a study of T cells in Graves' hyperthyroidism and ophthalmopathy. TCRdb re-called the multiplex PCR reads with MiXCR, one entry per CDR3 protein. The sample has about 350,000 distinct CDR3 sequences, over 12% seen once. The sequencing input was blood. The receptors were gathered from a woman aged 55-75 years with Graves' ophthalmopathy. CDR3s include the opening cysteine and the closing phenylalanine or tryptophan. D genes are given only for firm matches.

len	v_gene	d_gene	CDR3aa
20	TRBV19	TRBD2	CASSIDPGLAGVASDYEQFF
14	TRBV18	-	CASSPQGRTDTQYF
16	TRBV20-1	-	CSARDPPGGATDTQYF
14	TRBV27	-	CASSLWNSPETQYF
15	TRBV7-9	-	CARLPPPCGYNEQFF
15	TRBV20-1	TRBD1	CSARTDRDSYNEQFF
16	TRBV4-1	TRBD1	CASSHQPGTGSYEQYF
13	TRBV6-1	-	CASSGGRAGEAFF
17	TRBV6-1	-	CASSEYGGTLWGDTQYF
16	TRBV24-1	TRBD2	CATSDRLAGSTDTQYF
13	TRBV29-1	-	CSVLGGRADTQYF
13	TRBV2	-	CAKGASGGNIQYF
15	TRBV5-1	TRBD2	CASSIGLAGTGELFF
13	TRBV28	-	CASSPQPSETQYF
15	TRBV28	TRBD1	CASSRDRGSSGELFF
16	TRBV5-6	TRBD2	CASSLELAGGSDTQYF
16	TRBV6-5	-	CASSYWDSVSYNEQFF
15	TRBV28	-	CASSLRRGVFTEAFF
16	TRBV6-1	TRBD1	CASSSTTGTSNQPQHF
13	TRBV28	-	CALKPYGDYGYTF
15	TRBV3-1	TRBD1	CASSRDRVGGNTIYF
11	TRBV28	-	CASKRGLERFF
14	TRBV28	TRBD2	CASRPAGGPYEQYF
13	TRBV30	-	CAWSAGTLYEQYF
11	TRBV30	-	CAWSVRDEQFF
15	TRBV20-1	-	CSARYRSWTNTEAFF
16	TRBV5-1	TRBD1	CASSKTSDRVKDEQFF
14	TRBV4-1	-	CASSQGSSGNTIYF
16	TRBV14	-	CASSQGGHPPTDTQYF
16	TRBV6-1	-	CASSLRAGATNTEAFF
15	TRBV28	TRBD2	CASSRRTSPTGELFF
14	TRBV11-2	-	CASSPGSYTDTQYF
14	TRBV6-2/TRBV6-3	-	CASSYPTGTDTQYF
14	TRBV20-1	TRBD1	CSATGTGGSDTQYF
13	TRBV7-9	-	CASTSDRRTEAFF
15	TRBV27	TRBD1	CASSLYRGLPYEQYF
17	TRBV10-3	-	CAISGARGGPSTDTQYF
16	TRBV10-3	TRBD2	CAISPSLAGQNNEQFF
16	TRBV19	TRBD2	CASTPGDAGGIYEQYF
13	TRBV28	-	CATIAGGTDTQYF
13	TRBV20-1	TRBD2	CSPSASGSNEQFF
15	TRBV5-1	TRBD2	CASSRAGGTPETQYF
13	TRBV10-3	-	CAISPDGNYGYTF
16	TRBV20-1	TRBD2	CSARVRGGSSYNEQFF
12	TRBV28	-	CASTGEANIQYF
13	TRBV29-1	-	CSVEEFGHTEAFF
12	TRBV2	TRBD1	CASRQGWYEQYF
14	TRBV28	-	CASSRRDPNQPQHF
14	TRBV20-1	TRBD2	CSARKAGGSDTQYF
15	TRBV24-1	TRBD1	CATSDSGTGIYEQYF
13	TRBV20-1	-	CSAPPLGNEKLFF
12	TRBV28	-	CASSFGGGTQYF
14	TRBV7-9	TRBD2	CASSLGEGSYEQYF
16	TRBV7-3	TRBD2	CASSAAGGANTGELFF
16	TRBV28	-	CASSPAAQGIGSPLHF
16	TRBV27	TRBD1	CASSLASGQGAYEQYF
16	TRBV28	-	CASSSPSLGSTDTQYF
13	TRBV6-1	-	CASREHYNSPLHF
15	TRBV9	TRBD1	CASSVEAGQAGEQYF